This TCR beta chain was recorded in a study of cytomegalovirus exposure and HLA in healthy donors. Per the germline V gene, CDR1 is SGHAT and CDR2 is FQNNGV. The J segment lost 2 bases and the V segment lost 0 bases, leaving 4 bases of the junction unmatched. The CDR3 length is 15 residues. Vbeta (60) and Jbeta (13) primers were used in the PCR. Libraries were prepared by immunoSEQ multiplex PCR; TCRdb keeps only in-frame clonotypes and omits some of them. Among 150,000 to 200,000 clones, about 85% were seen once, and the ten largest hold 1.5% to 2.5%. The sequenced sample consisted of PBMCs. The clonotype was recovered from a man younger than 30 in good health and CMV-seronegative. This chain uses TRBV11-2 with TRBJ2-7; 7 positions agree with TRBD1. CDR3 bases: TGTGCCAGCAGCTTAGATCCTCAGGGGGCCTACGAGCAGTACTTC. Its protein is CASSLDPQGAYEQYF.